This T cell receptor beta chain was retrieved from a study of beta chain features in type 1 diabetes. CD4+ naive, central memory, regulatory and stem cell-like memory cells were sorted via CD45RO/CCR7/CD25/CD127/CD95/CD27. Expressed TCRB transcripts were sequenced, since all the RNA that had been isolated was reverse transcribed. Using immunoSEQ multiplex PCR, the repertoire was profiled, and TCRdb retains in-frame clones only, with some absent. The sample has hundreds of thousands of clones, 13% to 15% seen once. On this clone itself: The antigen remains undetermined.

Notes on the study in general: Among all four CD4+ subsets, Type 1 diabetes patients had TCRB CDR3s that were moderately but significantly shorter. Although PCR might favor shorter templates, it would do so equally in patients and controls. Naive, central memory and regulatory TCRB repertoires appeared more similar among patients than healthy donors.

Sequences were obtained from naive CD4+ T cells from blood. This TCR was recovered from a man aged 25 to 45 with type 1 diabetes.

For the CDR3, the DNA is TGTGCCAGCAGCCAAGATGACTTACGGCCTCAGTTCTTC. Translating gives CASSQDDLRPQFF. The gene calls are TRBV4-2 and TRBJ2-1; the D is unclear. The CDR3 totals 13 residues. V was clipped by 0 bases and J by 13 bases, with 13 bases between them. Per germline, CDR1 LGHNA and CDR2 YNFKEQ.